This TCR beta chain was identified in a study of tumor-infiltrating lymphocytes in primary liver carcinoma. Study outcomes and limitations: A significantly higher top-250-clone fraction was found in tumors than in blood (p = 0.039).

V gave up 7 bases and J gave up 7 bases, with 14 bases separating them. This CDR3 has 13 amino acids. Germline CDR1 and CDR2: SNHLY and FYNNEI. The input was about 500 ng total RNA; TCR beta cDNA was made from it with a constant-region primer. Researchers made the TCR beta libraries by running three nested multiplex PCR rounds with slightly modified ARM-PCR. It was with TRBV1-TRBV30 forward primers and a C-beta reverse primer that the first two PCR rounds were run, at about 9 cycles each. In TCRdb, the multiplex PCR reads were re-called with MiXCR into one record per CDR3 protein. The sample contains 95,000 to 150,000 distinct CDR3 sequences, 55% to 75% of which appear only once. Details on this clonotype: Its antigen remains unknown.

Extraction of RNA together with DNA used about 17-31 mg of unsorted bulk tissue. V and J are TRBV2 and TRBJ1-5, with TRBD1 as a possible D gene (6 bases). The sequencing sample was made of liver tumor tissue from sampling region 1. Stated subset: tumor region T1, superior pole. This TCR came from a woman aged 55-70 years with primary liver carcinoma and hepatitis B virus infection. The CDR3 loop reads CASNGGALQPQHF. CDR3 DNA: TGTGCCAGCAATGGGGGGGCCTTGCAGCCCCAGCATTTT.